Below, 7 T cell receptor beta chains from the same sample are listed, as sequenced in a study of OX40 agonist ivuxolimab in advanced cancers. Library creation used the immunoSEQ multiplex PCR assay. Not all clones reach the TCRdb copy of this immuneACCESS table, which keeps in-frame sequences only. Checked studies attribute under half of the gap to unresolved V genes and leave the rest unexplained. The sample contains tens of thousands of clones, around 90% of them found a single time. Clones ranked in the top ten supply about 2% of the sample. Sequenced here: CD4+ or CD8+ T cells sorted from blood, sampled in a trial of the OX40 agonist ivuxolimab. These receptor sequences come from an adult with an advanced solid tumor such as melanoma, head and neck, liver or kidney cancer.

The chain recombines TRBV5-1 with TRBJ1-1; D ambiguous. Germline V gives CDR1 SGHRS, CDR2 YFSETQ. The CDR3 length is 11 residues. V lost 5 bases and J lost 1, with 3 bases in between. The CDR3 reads CASRQNTEAFF. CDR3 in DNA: TGCGCCAGCAGACAGAACACTGAAGCTTTCTTT.

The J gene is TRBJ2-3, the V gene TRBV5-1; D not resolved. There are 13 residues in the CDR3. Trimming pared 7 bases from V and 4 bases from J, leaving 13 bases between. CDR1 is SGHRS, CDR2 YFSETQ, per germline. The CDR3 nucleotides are TGCGCCAGCGGGCCCGTTTTGGCAGATACGCAGTATTTT. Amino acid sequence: CASGPVLADTQYF. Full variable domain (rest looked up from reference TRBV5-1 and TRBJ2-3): KAGVTQTPRYLIKTRGQQVTLSCSPISGHRSVSWYQQTPGQGLQFLFEYFSETQRNKGNFPGRFSGRQFSNSRSEMNVSTLELGDSALYLCASGPVLADTQYFGPGTRLTVL.

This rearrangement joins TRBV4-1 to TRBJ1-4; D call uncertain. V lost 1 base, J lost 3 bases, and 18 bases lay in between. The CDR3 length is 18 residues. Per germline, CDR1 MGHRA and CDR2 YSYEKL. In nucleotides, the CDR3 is TGCGCCAGCAGCCAAGCCCCCGAGAGGCCCAGTTCTAATGAAAAACTGTTTTTT. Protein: CASSQAPERPSSNEKLFF.

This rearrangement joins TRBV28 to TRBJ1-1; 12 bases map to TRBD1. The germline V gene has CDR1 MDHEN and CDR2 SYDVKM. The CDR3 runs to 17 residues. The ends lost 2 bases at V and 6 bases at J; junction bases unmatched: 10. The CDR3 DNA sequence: TGTGCCAGCAGTTTACTTCCGGGACAGGGGGCGCAGGCTGAAGCTTTCTTT. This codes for CASSLLPGQGAQAEAFF.

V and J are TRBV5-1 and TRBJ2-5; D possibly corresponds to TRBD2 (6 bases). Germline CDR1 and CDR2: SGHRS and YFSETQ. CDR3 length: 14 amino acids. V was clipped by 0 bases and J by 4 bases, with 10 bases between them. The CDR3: CASSLEPGVETQYF. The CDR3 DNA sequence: TGCGCCAGCAGCTTGGAGCCGGGGGTAGAGACCCAGTACTTC.

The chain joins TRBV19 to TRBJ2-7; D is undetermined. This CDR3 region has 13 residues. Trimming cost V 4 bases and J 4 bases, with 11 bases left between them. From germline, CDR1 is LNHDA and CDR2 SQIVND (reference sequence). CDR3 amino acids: CASSNSGKYEQYF. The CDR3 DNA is TGTGCCAGTAGTAACTCAGGAAAATACGAGCAGTACTTC.

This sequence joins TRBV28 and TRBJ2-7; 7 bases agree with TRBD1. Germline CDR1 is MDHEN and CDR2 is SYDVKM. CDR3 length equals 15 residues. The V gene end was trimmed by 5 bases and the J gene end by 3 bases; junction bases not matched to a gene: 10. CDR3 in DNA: TGTGCCAGCAGTACCCGACAGGGCTCAGGCTACGAGCAGTACTTC. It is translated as CASSTRQGSGYEQYF.